Below, 32 T cell receptor beta chains from the same sample are listed, as sequenced in a study of PD-L1 blockade in urothelial cancer. Clones were read by immunoSEQ multiplex PCR, and TCRdb kept only the in-frame ones, dropping some. Among 100,000 or so clones listed, about 91% were seen once. This specimen consisted of PBMCs, obtained around atezolizumab (anti-PD-L1) treatment. These receptors all come from a woman older than 75 with urothelial cancer.

Concerning this clone: One junction end does not reproduce the germline sequence, and a read error may be involved. V usage is TRBV5-1 and J usage is TRBJ1-1, with D uncertain. This CDR3 is 14 amino acids long. The germline CDR1 and CDR2 sequences are SGHRS and YFSETQ. The CDR3 bases are TGCGCCAGCAGTTTGGGAAACGGGGACACTGAAGCTTTCTTT. Its translation: CASSLGNGDTEAFF.

V gene TRBV20-1 combines with J gene TRBJ2-1, with D unclear. Germline CDR1 DFQATT, CDR2 SNEGSKA (reference sequence). V gave up 6 bases and J gave up 9 bases, with 12 bases separating them. This CDR3 comprises 11 residues. DNA for the CDR3: TGCAGTGCCAACCGCGGCGGTGAGCAGTTCTTC. Protein product: CSANRGGEQFF.

The chain combines TRBV28 with TRBJ2-7; 12 bases agree with TRBD1. The CDR3 runs to 16 residues. V shed 7 bases, J shed 3 bases, and the junction held 10 bases outside the gene matches. Germline V gene data show CDR1 as MDHEN and CDR2 as SYDVKM. CDR3 protein: CASTPPGQGAIYEQYF. The CDR3 bases are TGTGCCAGCACCCCCCCGGGACAGGGGGCCATCTACGAGCAGTACTTC.

The rearrangement links TRBV29-1 to TRBJ2-7; maybe TRBD2 (5 bases). Between the trimmed V and J ends, which lost 6 bases and 0 bases, there was a span of 9 bases. This CDR3 is built from 12 residues. Germline V gives CDR1 SQVTM, CDR2 ANQGSEA. This CDR3 reads CSVLGSSYEQYF. The CDR3 coding sequence is TGCAGCGTACTAGGGAGCTCCTACGAGCAGTACTTC.

The gene calls are TRBV30 and TRBJ2-1, with 7 bases identical to TRBD2. The ends lost 1 base at V and 4 bases at J; junction bases unmatched: 4. Germline V gene sequence: CDR1 GTSNPN, CDR2 SVGIG (reference sequence). There are 14 residues in the CDR3. The CDR3: CAWSGGLQYNEQFF. Written as DNA, the CDR3 is TGTGCCTGGAGTGGGGGACTACAGTACAATGAGCAGTTCTTC.

This clone was counted a single time. The CDR3 sequence is CATSRPGGALPTDTQYF. The CDR3 bases are TGTGCCACCAGCAGGCCGGGAGGCGCATTACCCACAGATACGCAGTATTTT. The chain carries TRBV15 and TRBJ2-3; the match to TRBD2 covers 7 bases. The V gene end was trimmed by 3 bases and the J gene end by 2 bases; junction bases not matched to a gene: 11. This CDR3 is 17 amino acids long. Germline lookup yields CDR1 LNHNV and CDR2 YYDKDF (reference sequence).

The V gene is TRBV2, the J gene TRBJ1-5, with 10 bases aligning to TRBD1. Looked up from germline, CDR1 is SNHLY and CDR2 is FYNNEI. The CDR3 is 15 residues long. V shed 7 bases, J shed 8 bases, and the junction held 11 bases outside the gene matches. The CDR3 sequence: CASTRTGGVSEPQHF. The CDR3 DNA reads as TGTGCCAGCACTCGGACAGGGGGAGTTTCGGAGCCCCAGCATTTT. The full variable domain, rest sourced from reference TRBV2 and TRBJ1-5, is EPEVTQTPSHQVTQMGQEVILRCVPISNHLYFYWYRQILGQKVEFLVSFYNNEISEKSEIFDDQFSVERPDGSNFTLKIRSTKLEDSAMYFCASTRTGGVSEPQHFGDGTRLSIL.

This chain uses TRBV6-6 with TRBJ1-4; D is possibly TRBD1 (5 bases). This CDR3 spans 13 amino acids. Trimming removed 6 bases at V and 8 bases at J, with 13 bases between. From germline, CDR1 is MNHNY and CDR2 SVGAGI (reference sequence). CDR3 nucleotide sequence: TGTGCCAGCAGGGGGGAGGTGAAAGAAAAACTGTTTTTT. It is translated as CASRGEVKEKLFF.

The chain employs TRBV7-2 and TRBJ1-1; no clear D gene. This CDR3 has 17 amino acids. Trimming cost V 4 bases and J 1 base, with 19 bases left between them. Looked up from germline, CDR1 is SGHTA and CDR2 is FQGNSA. For the CDR3, the DNA is TGTGCCAGCAGCTCCAAGGGCGGGATGAGCCGGAACACTGAAGCTTTCTTT. Protein: CASSSKGGMSRNTEAFF.

The chain is built from TRBV9 and TRBJ2-7, with D perhaps TRBD1 (6 bases). V gave up 7 bases and J gave up 4 bases, with 21 bases separating them. The CDR3 covers 15 residues. Looked up from germline, CDR1 is SGDLS and CDR2 is YYNGEE. The CDR3 protein is CASSRDRTSLYEQYF. Here the CDR3 DNA reads TGTGCCAGCTCCCGCGACAGGACCTCTCTATACGAGCAGTACTTC.

This clone was picked up one time. This chain links TRBV9 with TRBJ1-1; no reliable D call. Per the germline V gene, CDR1 is SGDLS and CDR2 is YYNGEE. The CDR3 runs to 15 residues. V lost 0 bases and J lost 1, with 10 bases in between. The CDR3 loop reads CASSVVSTANTEAFF. The CDR3, as DNA: TGTGCCAGCAGCGTAGTTTCTACAGCGAACACTGAAGCTTTCTTT. Complete variable domain (other parts from reference TRBV9 and TRBJ1-1): DSGVTQTPKHLITATGQRVTLRCSPRSGDLSVYWYQQSLDQGLQFLIQYYNGEERAKGNILERFSAQQFPDLHSELNLSSLELGDSALYFCASSVVSTANTEAFFGQGTRLTVV.

This chain links TRBV7-7 with TRBJ2-1, with 8 bases matching TRBD2. V trimming: 4 bases; J trimming: 4 bases; junction bases outside the gene matches: 9. This CDR3 contains 16 residues. Germline V lookup: CDR1 SSHAT, CDR2 FNYEAQ (reference sequence). The chain's CDR3 is CASSSTGTRLYNEQFF. The CDR3 DNA follows: TGTGCCAGCAGCTCCACCGGGACTAGACTGTACAATGAGCAGTTCTTC.

The CDR3 sequence: CASRRGAGEQYF. The CDR3 DNA follows: TGTGCCAGCCGGCGGGGGGCGGGAGAGCAGTACTTC. The chain carries TRBV27 and TRBJ2-7, with 8 bases that match TRBD2. J was trimmed by 7 bases and V by 8 bases; bases with no gene match: 7. CDR1 is MNHEY, CDR2 SMNVEV, per germline (reference sequence). This CDR3 comprises 12 residues.

The chain recombines TRBV27 with TRBJ2-5; D might be TRBD2 (7 bases). Trimming took 6 bases from V and 5 from J, leaving 19 bases between them. The CDR3 is made up of 15 amino acids. CDR1 is MNHEY and CDR2 is SMNVEV in the germline V gene (reference sequence). This CDR3 is CASSHRGRGSETQYF. CDR3 sequence (DNA): TGTGCCAGCAGCCACAGAGGGAGGGGGTCCGAGACCCAGTACTTC.

This chain links TRBV5-1 with TRBJ1-1; tentatively, D is TRBD1 (5 bases). V lost 0 bases to trimming and J lost 4 bases, with 10 bases between them. Per the germline V gene, CDR1 is SGHRS and CDR2 is YFSETQ. The CDR3 is made up of 14 amino acids. The CDR3 DNA follows: TGCGCCAGCAGCTTGGTGGGGGGAGGCACTGAAGCTTTCTTT. Its translation: CASSLVGGGTEAFF.

The sample holds one count of this clone. The genes are TRBV28 and TRBJ1-2, with D maybe TRBD1 (6 bases). Germline CDR1 is MDHEN and CDR2 is SYDVKM. This CDR3 has 17 residues. Trimming shortened V by 6 bases and J by 1 base, and 21 bases separated the two germline ends. The CDR3 DNA sequence: TGTGCCAGCAGCATAACCGTCGGGACACCCGATAACTATGGCTACACCTTC. Its translation: CASSITVGTPDNYGYTF.

V is TRBV5-1 and J is TRBJ2-7; 7 bases map to TRBD1. J was trimmed by 4 bases and V by 0 bases; bases with no gene match: 4. The CDR3 extends over 14 amino acids. The V gene's germline CDR1 is SGHRS and CDR2 YFSETQ. Written as DNA, the CDR3 is TGCGCCAGCAGCTTGGGGCAGGGGGTGTACGAGCAGTACTTC. Translating it yields CASSLGQGVYEQYF.

This chain links TRBV28 with TRBJ2-3; D is uncertain. The V and J ends lost 3 bases and 6 bases respectively, with 4 bases between them. The CDR3 totals 11 residues. Germline V lookup: CDR1 MDHEN, CDR2 SYDVKM. CDR3 DNA sequence: TGTGCCAGCAGTTTCCTGGATACGCAGTATTTT. This gives the protein CASSFLDTQYF.

This chain connects TRBV2 to TRBJ2-3; a possible D gene is TRBD2 (6 bases). CDR3 length: 14 amino acids. Trimming removed 7 bases at V and 2 bases at J, with 13 bases between. Germline CDR1 SNHLY, CDR2 FYNNEI. In DNA form, the CDR3 reads TGTGCCAGCACCGGGGGATACTACACAGATACGCAGTATTTT. This sequence encodes CASTGGYYTDTQYF.

V and J are TRBV9 and TRBJ2-3, with TRBD2 matching 8 bases. Per germline, CDR1 SGDLS and CDR2 YYNGEE. V was clipped by 3 bases and J by 3 bases; unmatched bases: 9. The CDR3 loop spans 16 amino acids. DNA for the CDR3: TGTGCCAGCAGCGCGGAAACTGGGACTAGAACAGATACGCAGTATTTT. It codes for CASSAETGTRTDTQYF. Variable domain in full (rest from reference TRBV9 and TRBJ2-3): DSGVTQTPKHLITATGQRVTLRCSPRSGDLSVYWYQQSLDQGLQFLIQYYNGEERAKGNILERFSAQQFPDLHSELNLSSLELGDSALYFCASSAETGTRTDTQYFGPGTRLTVL.

The chain uses TRBV5-1 and TRBJ2-3; D gene unclear. The V end lost 3 bases, the J end lost 4 bases, and 12 bases lay between the germline ends. The CDR3 extends over 14 amino acids. CDR1 and CDR2 (germline): SGHRS, YFSETQ. The CDR3 loop reads CASSSGVRADTQYF. DNA for the CDR3: TGCGCCAGCAGCTCCGGTGTTCGGGCAGATACGCAGTATTTT.

The chain employs TRBV7-2 and TRBJ2-5, with 10 bases lining up with TRBD1. The CDR3 is 18 amino acids. Germline CDR1 is SGHTA and CDR2 is FQGNSA. V was clipped by 5 bases and J by 2 bases; unmatched bases: 14. CDR3 residues: CASSTRDSPGQGQETQYF. Written as DNA, the CDR3 is TGTGCCAGCAGCACCCGTGACTCGCCGGGACAGGGGCAAGAGACCCAGTACTTC.

This sequence joins TRBV19 and TRBJ1-5; D is unresolved. With 4 bases removed from V and 2 bases from J, the gap between germline ends came to 12 bases. Germline V CDR1 and CDR2: LNHDA, SQIVND (reference sequence). The CDR3 has 15 residues. DNA for the CDR3: TGTGCCAGTAGTAAGGTGGCGCGGGGCAATCAGCCCCAGCATTTT. This codes for CASSKVARGNQPQHF.

This CDR3 reads CASSFSVGRPGGAQYF. In DNA, the CDR3 is TGTGCCAGCAGTTTCTCCGTCGGGCGCCCCGGGGGGGCGCAGTATTTT. The chain has TRBV28 and TRBJ2-3; 8 positions agree with TRBD2. The CDR3 totals 16 residues. From germline, CDR1 is MDHEN and CDR2 SYDVKM. V dropped 3 bases and J dropped 10; count of bases not matched to a gene: 15.

In its sample, this clone was seen a few times. This rearrangement joins TRBV27 to TRBJ1-2; tentative D call: TRBD1 (6 bases). The CDR3 extends over 14 amino acids. With 8 bases removed from V and 4 bases from J, the gap between germline ends came to 17 bases. The germline V gene has CDR1 MNHEY and CDR2 SMNVEV (reference sequence). This CDR3 is CASGGRGQGYGYTF. CDR3 bases: TGTGCCAGCGGAGGCAGGGGCCAGGGCTATGGCTACACCTTC.

The rearrangement joins TRBV4-2 to TRBJ2-7; 7 positions match TRBD2. Unmatched junction bases numbered 2, after V lost 3 bases and J lost 0 bases. From germline, CDR1 is LGHNA and CDR2 YNFKEQ. The CDR3 has 14 amino acids. As DNA, the CDR3 is TGTGCCAGCAGCCAGACTAGCAACTCCTACGAGCAGTACTTC. Protein sequence: CASSQTSNSYEQYF.

This rearrangement joins TRBV5-4 to TRBJ1-3, with 9 bases lining up with TRBD1. The CDR3 covers 17 residues. Germline CDR1 SGHNT, CDR2 YYREEE (reference sequence). The trim removed 4 bases at V and 4 bases at J, leaving 12 bases unmatched. As DNA, the CDR3 is TGTGCCAGCAGCCCGCCGGGACAGGGTCTAGACGGAAACACCATATATTTT. It is translated as CASSPPGQGLDGNTIYF.

This clone has only a few counts. The chain uses TRBV4-1 and TRBJ2-7, with 16 positions matching TRBD2. From germline, CDR1 is MGHRA and CDR2 YSYEKL. V was clipped by 3 bases and J by 4 bases; unmatched bases: 0. This CDR3 has 15 residues. CDR3 amino acids: CASSQGLAGGYEQYF. The DNA of the CDR3 is TGCGCCAGCAGCCAGGGACTAGCGGGAGGGTACGAGCAGTACTTC.

This clone was picked up one time. This chain links TRBV19 with TRBJ2-1, with a weak D call TRBD2 (6 bases). CDR3 size: 16 residues. The ends were cut back, 1 base at V and 4 bases at J, with 14 bases in the middle. Germline CDR1 reads LNHDA; CDR2 reads SQIVND (reference sequence). In nucleotides, the CDR3 is TGTGCCAGTAGTATAGCGGGCGGGGCACTGTACAATGAGCAGTTCTTC. It translates to CASSIAGGALYNEQFF.

This clone appeared once. This sequence joins TRBV27 and TRBJ1-1; 7 bases fit TRBD1. Trimming removed 5 bases from V and 1 base from J; junction bases left unmatched: 7. This CDR3 has 15 residues. Germline CDR1 MNHEY, CDR2 SMNVEV (reference sequence). The CDR3: CASSEGARRNTEAFF. The CDR3 nucleotides read TGTGCCAGCAGTGAGGGGGCGCGGCGGAACACTGAAGCTTTCTTT.

V usage is TRBV19 and J usage is TRBJ2-1; possibly TRBD2 for D (7 bases). Trimming shortened V by 1 base and J by 7 bases, and 20 bases separated the two germline ends. The CDR3 totals 17 residues. CDR1 and CDR2 (germline): LNHDA, SQIVND (reference sequence). This chain's CDR3 is CASSIGAGASTPNEQFF. The DNA for the CDR3 is TGTGCCAGTAGTATAGGGGCGGGGGCCTCCACCCCTAATGAGCAGTTCTTC.

V and J are TRBV2 and TRBJ2-1; 10 nucleotides align to TRBD2. Germline lookup yields CDR1 SNHLY and CDR2 FYNNEI. After removal of 4 bases from V and 8 bases from J, the junction contained 8 bases not matched to a gene. The CDR3 runs 15 residues. The CDR3, as DNA: TGTGCCAGCAGTGCGAGCCTAGCGGGAGTGGATGAGCAGTTCTTC. Encoded protein: CASSASLAGVDEQFF.